The entry that follows covers one T cell receptor (beta chain) sequence. Recruited during active infection, patients (from Seattle) were subsequently followed longitudinally. These data belong to a study of blood T cell repertoires in COVID-19. Background on the study: Samples came from the United States, Italy and Spain, spanning acute and convalescent COVID-19. T cells, B-cell-depleted T cells, or PBMCs provided the cDNA or gDNA that served as material.

Germline CDR1 reads MGHRA; CDR2 reads YSYEKL. The V and J ends lost 0 bases and 0 bases respectively, with 8 bases between them. This CDR3 has 15 amino acids. Per the authors' pipeline: Using reference gene primer amplification, nucleated cell counts were estimated. Here immunoSEQ multiplex PCR was the method, and the copy in TCRdb shows in-frame clones only, minus some. V and J calls and clone size are copied from that table; D and trimming were computed from the DNA. The profile shows 100,000 to 120,000 clones, more than 80% of them singletons. The V call is TRBV4-1, the J call TRBJ1-1; D call uncertain. The sample consisted of peripheral blood. The source is a woman aged 60-75 years with COVID-19, enrolled during active disease. The CDR3, as DNA: TGCGCCAGCAGCCAAGAGGGCGGGGTGAACACTGAAGCTTTCTTT. It specifies CASSQEGGVNTEAFF.